This paragraph reports one T cell receptor beta chain. The germline V gene has CDR1 SGHTS and CDR2 YDEGEE. The CDR3 has 13 amino acids. V lost 4 bases to trimming and J lost 5 bases; unmatched junction nucleotides: 5. TCRdb re-derived calls from the 5' RACE reads in MiXCR, one entry per CDR3 protein. The table shows roughly 99,000 distinct CDR3 sequences, with approximately 20% occurring only once. This specimen belongs to a study of spatial heterogeneity in lung cancer. Indicated time point: blood at routine non-recurrence follow-up after resection. Researchers sequenced whole RNA taken from tumor, nontumor lung or frozen PBMC without sorting.

Here the sequenced sample was PBMCs, taken at follow-up. This clonotype was obtained from a male donor with early-stage non-small cell lung cancer. The J gene is TRBJ1-1, the V gene TRBV5-8, with 7 bases that match TRBD1. The DNA for the CDR3 is TGTGCCAGCAGCCCTCAGGGGGGGACTGAAGCTTTCTTT. Translated: CASSPQGGTEAFF.